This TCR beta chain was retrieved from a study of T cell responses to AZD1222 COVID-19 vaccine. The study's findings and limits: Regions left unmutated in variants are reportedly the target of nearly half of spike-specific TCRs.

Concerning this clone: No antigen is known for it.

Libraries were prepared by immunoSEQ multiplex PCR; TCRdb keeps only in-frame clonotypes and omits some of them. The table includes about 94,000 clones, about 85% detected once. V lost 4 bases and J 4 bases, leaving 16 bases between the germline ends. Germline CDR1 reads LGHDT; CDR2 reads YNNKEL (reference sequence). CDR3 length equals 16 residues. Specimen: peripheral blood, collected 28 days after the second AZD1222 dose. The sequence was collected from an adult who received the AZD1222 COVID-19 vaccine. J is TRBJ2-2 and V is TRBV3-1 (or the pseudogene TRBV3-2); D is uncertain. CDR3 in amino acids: CASSPVRSAATGELFF. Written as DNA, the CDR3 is TGTGCCAGCAGCCCGGTACGGAGCGCGGCCACCGGGGAGCTGTTTTTT.